A selection of T cell receptor beta chains follows, all from one sample in a study of T cell clones after liver transplantation. This table comes from immunoSEQ multiplex PCR, and its TCRdb copy is limited to in-frame clones, with some not included. The table records roughly 70,000 clones, about 80% of them present only once. The material sequenced was CD4+ T cells from blood, taken before liver transplant. The source of these receptors is a human donor who received a liver transplant. CDR3s include the opening cysteine and the closing phenylalanine or tryptophan. Each record gives: clone size, J gene, V gene, D gene, CDR3 protein, CDR3 DNA. The D gene is left open where the match is weak. Expanded clones get a size class; other rows say once, few or many, or leave the size out.

abundance: NA; j_gene: TRBJ2-2; v_gene: TRBV5-1; d_gene: TRBD2; CDR3aa: CASSLRAGGTGELFF; CDR3nt: TGCGCCAGCAGCTTGCGAGCGGGAGGCACCGGGGAGCTGTTTTTT
abundance: NA; j_gene: TRBJ2-3; v_gene: TRBV7-6; d_gene: TRBD2; CDR3aa: CASSRSGGLSTDTQYF; CDR3nt: TGTGCCAGCAGCCGAAGCGGGGGCCTTAGCACAGATACGCAGTATTTT
abundance: NA; j_gene: TRBJ2-2; v_gene: TRBV18; d_gene: NA; CDR3aa: CASSPRIDPTGELFF; CDR3nt: TGTGCCAGCTCACCCCGAATAGACCCCACCGGGGAGCTGTTTTTT
abundance: NA; j_gene: TRBJ2-1; v_gene: TRBV19; d_gene: NA; CDR3aa: CASSDRAYNEQFF; CDR3nt: TGTGCCAGTAGTGACAGAGCCTACAATGAGCAGTTCTTC
abundance: NA; j_gene: TRBJ1-2; v_gene: TRBV28; d_gene: TRBD1; CDR3aa: CASSRGTGRYGYTF; CDR3nt: TGTGCCAGCAGTCGCGGGACAGGGAGATATGGCTACACCTTC
abundance: NA; j_gene: TRBJ2-4; v_gene: TRBV29-1; d_gene: NA; CDR3aa: CSVVGVKNIQYF; CDR3nt: TGCAGCGTTGTGGGGGTCAAAAACATTCAGTACTTC
abundance: NA; j_gene: TRBJ1-5; v_gene: TRBV7-2; d_gene: NA; CDR3aa: CASSIDNQPQHF; CDR3nt: TGTGCCAGCAGCATCGACAATCAGCCCCAGCATTTT
abundance: NA; j_gene: TRBJ1-1; v_gene: TRBV11-2; d_gene: NA; CDR3aa: CASSLAGGNTEAFF; CDR3nt: TGTGCCAGCAGCTTAGCTGGCGGCAACACTGAAGCTTTCTTT
abundance: NA; j_gene: TRBJ1-5; v_gene: TRBV6-1; d_gene: NA; CDR3aa: CASRKEGNQPQHF; CDR3nt: TGTGCCAGCAGGAAGGAGGGCAATCAGCCCCAGCATTTT
abundance: NA; j_gene: TRBJ2-1; v_gene: TRBV27; d_gene: NA; CDR3aa: CASSPLRSVAYNEQFF; CDR3nt: TGTGCCAGCAGTCCCCTCCGGAGCGTGGCCTACAATGAGCAGTTCTTC
abundance: few; j_gene: TRBJ2-1; v_gene: TRBV4-1; d_gene: TRBD1; CDR3aa: CASSPGQGARNEQFF; CDR3nt: TGCGCCAGCAGCCCCGGACAGGGGGCAAGGAATGAGCAGTTCTTC
abundance: NA; j_gene: TRBJ2-7; v_gene: TRBV11-2; d_gene: NA; CDR3aa: CASSLVLGRRDEQYF; CDR3nt: TGTGCCAGCAGCTTAGTTTTAGGCAGAAGGGACGAGCAGTACTTC
abundance: NA; j_gene: TRBJ2-7; v_gene: TRBV6-1; d_gene: NA; CDR3aa: CASSLGREQYF; CDR3nt: TGTGCCAGCAGTCTCGGTAGGGAGCAGTACTTC
abundance: NA; j_gene: TRBJ2-3; v_gene: TRBV6-1; d_gene: TRBD2; CDR3aa: CASSPADSGSSTQYF; CDR3nt: TGTGCCAGCAGTCCGGCAGACAGCGGGAGTAGTACGCAGTATTTT
abundance: NA; j_gene: TRBJ2-7; v_gene: TRBV29-1; d_gene: NA; CDR3aa: CSVEDPRQAPYEQYF; CDR3nt: TGCAGCGTTGAAGACCCCCGACAGGCTCCCTACGAGCAGTACTTC
abundance: NA; j_gene: TRBJ2-7; v_gene: TRBV5-8; d_gene: TRBD1; CDR3aa: CASSSDRDRDYEQYF; CDR3nt: TGTGCCAGCAGCTCCGATCGGGACAGGGACTACGAGCAGTACTTC
abundance: NA; j_gene: TRBJ1-4; v_gene: TRBV5-1; d_gene: NA; CDR3aa: CASSLGEPRAEKLFF; CDR3nt: TGCGCCAGCAGCTTGGGGGAGCCTAGGGCTGAAAAACTGTTTTTT
abundance: NA; j_gene: TRBJ2-4; v_gene: TRBV11-2; d_gene: NA; CDR3aa: CASSLYRVSIQYF; CDR3nt: TGTGCCAGCAGCTTATACAGAGTGTCCATTCAGTACTTC
abundance: NA; j_gene: TRBJ2-7; v_gene: TRBV7-9; d_gene: TRBD1; CDR3aa: CASERTGKDEQYF; CDR3nt: TGTGCCAGCGAACGGACAGGGAAGGACGAGCAGTACTTC
abundance: NA; j_gene: TRBJ2-5; v_gene: TRBV9; d_gene: NA; CDR3aa: CASGRGTGEQETQYF; CDR3nt: TGTGCCAGCGGGAGGGGGACGGGAGAACAAGAGACCCAGTACTTC
abundance: NA; j_gene: TRBJ2-3; v_gene: TRBV21-1; d_gene: NA; CDR3aa: CASSKAASGSGDTQYF; CDR3nt: TGTGCCAGCAGCAAAGCGGCTAGCGGGAGCGGGGATACGCAGTATTTT
abundance: few; j_gene: TRBJ2-3; v_gene: TRBV5-1; d_gene: NA; CDR3aa: CASSYPTDTQYF; CDR3nt: TGCGCCAGCAGTTATCCCACAGATACGCAGTATTTT
abundance: NA; j_gene: TRBJ2-2; v_gene: TRBV7-2; d_gene: NA; CDR3aa: CASSPRTAGELFF; CDR3nt: TGTGCCAGCAGCCCGAGGACAGCCGGGGAGCTGTTTTTT
abundance: NA; j_gene: TRBJ1-1; v_gene: TRBV11-3; d_gene: TRBD1; CDR3aa: CASSLGQGTEAFF; CDR3nt: TGTGCCAGCAGCTTAGGACAGGGGACTGAAGCTTTCTTT
abundance: NA; j_gene: TRBJ2-1; v_gene: TRBV28; d_gene: NA; CDR3aa: CASSSRGGATYNEQFF; CDR3nt: TGTGCCAGCAGCTCCCGTGGAGGGGCTACCTACAATGAGCAGTTCTTC
abundance: NA; j_gene: TRBJ1-2; v_gene: TRBV7-2; d_gene: TRBD1; CDR3aa: CASSLRDRARANYGYTF; CDR3nt: TGTGCCAGCAGCCTCCGGGACAGGGCGAGAGCTAACTATGGCTACACCTTC
abundance: NA; j_gene: TRBJ2-1; v_gene: TRBV19; d_gene: NA; CDR3aa: CASSIKGNYNGQFF; CDR3nt: TGTGCCAGTAGTATTAAGGGTAACTACAATGGGCAGTTCTTC
abundance: many; j_gene: TRBJ2-7; v_gene: TRBV10-3; d_gene: TRBD1; CDR3aa: CAIGAGTGSYEQYF; CDR3nt: TGTGCCATCGGGGCCGGGACAGGATCCTACGAGCAGTACTTC
abundance: NA; j_gene: TRBJ2-1; v_gene: TRBV6-5; d_gene: NA; CDR3aa: CASSYSRGAHNEQFF; CDR3nt: TGTGCCAGCAGTTACTCCCGGGGAGCGCACAATGAGCAGTTCTTC
abundance: NA; j_gene: TRBJ1-1; v_gene: TRBV6-6; d_gene: NA; CDR3aa: CASTQGNTEAFF; CDR3nt: TGTGCCAGCACACAGGGAAACACTGAAGCTTTCTTT
abundance: NA; j_gene: TRBJ1-5; v_gene: TRBV2; d_gene: TRBD1; CDR3aa: CASSKTGLRGSNQPQHF; CDR3nt: TGTGCCAGCAGTAAGACAGGGCTGAGAGGGAGCAATCAGCCCCAGCATTTT
abundance: few; j_gene: TRBJ1-1; v_gene: TRBV5-1; d_gene: TRBD1; CDR3aa: CASSRGQANTEAFF; CDR3nt: TGCGCCAGCAGCCGCGGACAGGCTAACACTGAAGCTTTCTTT
abundance: once; j_gene: TRBJ2-7; v_gene: TRBV18; d_gene: NA; CDR3aa: CASSPRPSVGYEQYF; CDR3nt: TGTGCCAGCTCACCTCGGCCTAGCGTCGGCTACGAGCAGTACTTC
abundance: NA; j_gene: TRBJ2-3; v_gene: TRBV28; d_gene: NA; CDR3aa: CASRVGSVAQYF; CDR3nt: TGTGCCAGCAGGGTAGGGTCTGTGGCGCAGTATTTT
abundance: NA; j_gene: TRBJ1-4; v_gene: TRBV5-1; d_gene: NA; CDR3aa: CASSLVGFNEKLFF; CDR3nt: TGCGCCAGCAGCTTGGTAGGATTTAATGAAAAACTGTTTTTT